Listed below are T cell receptor beta chains from one sample, sequenced in a study of blood T cells in healthy people across ages. TCRdb redid the calling of the 5' RACE reads with MiXCR, one entry per CDR3 protein. The table has 580,000 or so distinct CDR3 sequences, around 50% seen once. The sample taken for sequencing was blood. All receptors come from a man older than 75 in good health. Both conserved end residues are trimmed from each CDR3.

v_call | cdr3_aa
TRBV4-2 | ASSQVPRRRVQETQY
TRBV3-1 | ASSQEPQGGEQF
TRBV7-2 | ASSLLGGTHMYEQF
TRBV20-1 | SARDRGQAEREQY
TRBV20-1 | SARDLETGDGYGYT
TRBV7-6 | ASSLEAGGLAGGIVTDTQY
TRBV20-1 | SARGGVRADTQY
TRBV7-2 | ASSRAGGGIRETQY
TRBV6-5 | ASSPREPSTDTQY
TRBV4-3 | ASSQDHVNEQF
TRBV6-2/TRBV6-3 | ASSSAYGYT
TRBV2 | ASSAGTGSSYNEQF
TRBV7-2 | ASYSGRAQNEQY
TRBV6-2/TRBV6-3 | ASIPREGLAGEQY
TRBV10-3 | AISPLGGSGYT
TRBV18 | ASSPDSFSYNSPLH
TRBV10-3 | AISEDSDTQY
TRBV21-1 | ASQRQDSYNEQF
TRBV9 | ASSVAGTGGRADTQY
TRBV7-8 | ASSARWGLGEQY
TRBV30 | AWSSPGRGGQPQH
TRBV5-8 | ASSLTNGGPGELF
TRBV7-6 | ASSSGPPGTGGSYEQY
TRBV20-1 | SATRTGIHQPQH
TRBV20-1 | SARDAAGGARAKNIQY
TRBV20-1 | SARDVRSSYNSPLH
TRBV7-2 | ASSTHRTGELF
TRBV3-1 | ASSRGLAGGITDTQY
TRBV30 | ALERGLAGDQETQY
TRBV5-1 | ASSLTDTYGQY
TRBV7-9 | ASSLVPGQGAADTQY
TRBV20-1 | SARLLPLDEQL
TRBV10-3 | AISAGAGSNQPQH
TRBV29-1 | SVARQGGGYT
TRBV5-1 | ASSPPGGLGSEKLF
TRBV2 | ASGQRTGNYGYT
TRBV3-1 | ASSQTVGGYT